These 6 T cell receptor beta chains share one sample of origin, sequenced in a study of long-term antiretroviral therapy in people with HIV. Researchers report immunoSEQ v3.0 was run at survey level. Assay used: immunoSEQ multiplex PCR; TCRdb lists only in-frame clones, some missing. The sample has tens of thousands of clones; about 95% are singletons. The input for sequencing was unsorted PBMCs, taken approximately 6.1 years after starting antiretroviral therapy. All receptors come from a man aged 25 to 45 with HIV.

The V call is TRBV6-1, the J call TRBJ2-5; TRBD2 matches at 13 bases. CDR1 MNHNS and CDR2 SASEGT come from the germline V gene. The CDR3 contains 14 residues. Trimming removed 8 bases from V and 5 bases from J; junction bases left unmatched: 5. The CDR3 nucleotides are TGTGCCAGCGTACTAGCGGGGGGGCTCGAGACCCAGTACTTC. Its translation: CASVLAGGLETQYF.

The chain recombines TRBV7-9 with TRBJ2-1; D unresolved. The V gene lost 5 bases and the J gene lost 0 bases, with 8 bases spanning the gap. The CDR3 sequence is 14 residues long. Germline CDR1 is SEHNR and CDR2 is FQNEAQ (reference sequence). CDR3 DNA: TGTGCCAGCAGCGCTCAAAGCTCCTACAATGAGCAGTTCTTC. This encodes CASSAQSSYNEQFF. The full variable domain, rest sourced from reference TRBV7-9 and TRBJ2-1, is DTGVSQNPRHKITKRGQNVTFRCDPISEHNRLYWYRQTLGQGPEFLTYFQNEAQLEKSRLLSDRFSAERPKGSFSTLEIQRTEQGDSAMYLCASSAQSSYNEQFFGPGTRLTVL.

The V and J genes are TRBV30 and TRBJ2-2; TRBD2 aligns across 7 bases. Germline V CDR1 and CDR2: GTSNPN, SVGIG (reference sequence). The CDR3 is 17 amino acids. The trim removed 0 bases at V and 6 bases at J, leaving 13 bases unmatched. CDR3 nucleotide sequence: TGTGCCTGGAGTGTAGAGATCGAGAGCGGGGTAGCCGGGGAGCTGTTTTTT. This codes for CAWSVEIESGVAGELFF.

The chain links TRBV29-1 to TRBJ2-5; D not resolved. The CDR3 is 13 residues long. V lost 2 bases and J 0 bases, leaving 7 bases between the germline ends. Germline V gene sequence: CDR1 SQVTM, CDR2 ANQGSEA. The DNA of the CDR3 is TGCAGCGTTGAACAGGTGTACCAAGAGACCCAGTACTTC. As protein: CSVEQVYQETQYF.

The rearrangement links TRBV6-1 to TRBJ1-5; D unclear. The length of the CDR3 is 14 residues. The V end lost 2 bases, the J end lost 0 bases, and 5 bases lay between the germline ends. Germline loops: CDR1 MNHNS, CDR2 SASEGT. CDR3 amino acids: CASSENGSNQPQHF. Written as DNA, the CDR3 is TGTGCCAGCAGTGAAAACGGTAGCAATCAGCCCCAGCATTTT.

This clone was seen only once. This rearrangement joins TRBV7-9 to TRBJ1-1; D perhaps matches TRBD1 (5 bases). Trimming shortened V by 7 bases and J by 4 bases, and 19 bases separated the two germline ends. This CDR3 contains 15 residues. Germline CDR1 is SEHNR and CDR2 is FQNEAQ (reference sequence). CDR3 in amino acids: CASTEKSSGTTEAFF. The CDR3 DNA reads TGTGCCAGCACCGAGAAAAGTTCGGGGACCACTGAAGCTTTCTTT.